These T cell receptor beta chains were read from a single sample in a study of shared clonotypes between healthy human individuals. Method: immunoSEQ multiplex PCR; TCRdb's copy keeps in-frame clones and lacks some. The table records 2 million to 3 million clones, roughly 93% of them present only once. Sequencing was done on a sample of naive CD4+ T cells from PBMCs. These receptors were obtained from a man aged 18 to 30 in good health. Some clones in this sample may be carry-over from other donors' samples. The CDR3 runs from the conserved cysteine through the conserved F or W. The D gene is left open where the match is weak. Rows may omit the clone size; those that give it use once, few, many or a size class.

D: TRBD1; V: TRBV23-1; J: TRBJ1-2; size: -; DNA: TGCGCCAGCAGTCAATTATCCGGGACAGGGGGCGGCTACACCTTC; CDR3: CASSQLSGTGGGYTF
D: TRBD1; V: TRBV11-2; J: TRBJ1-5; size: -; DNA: TGTGCCAGCAGCCGAAGTACGGGACAGGGCGTCAATCAGCCCCAGCATTTT; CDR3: CASSRSTGQGVNQPQHF
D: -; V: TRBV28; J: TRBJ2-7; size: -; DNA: TGTGCCAGCAGTTTAACAGGGTCCTACGAGCAGTACTTC; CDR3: CASSLTGSYEQYF
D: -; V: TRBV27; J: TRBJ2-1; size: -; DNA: TGTGCCAGCAGTACCTACCGGGACTCCTTTTCCTACAATGAGCAGTTCTTC; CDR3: CASSTYRDSFSYNEQFF
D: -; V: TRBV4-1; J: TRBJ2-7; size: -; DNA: TGCGCCAGCAGCCAAGAGGTCGCGTACGAGCAGTACTTC; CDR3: CASSQEVAYEQYF
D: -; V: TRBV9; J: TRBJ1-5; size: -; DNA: TGTGCCAGCAGCCCTCCGGGACAAATCAATCAGCCCCAGCATTTT; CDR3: CASSPPGQINQPQHF
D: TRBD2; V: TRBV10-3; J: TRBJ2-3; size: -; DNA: TGTGCCATCAGTGAACTAGCGGGATTAGATACGCAGTATTTT; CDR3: CAISELAGLDTQYF
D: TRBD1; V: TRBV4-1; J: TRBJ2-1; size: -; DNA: TGCGCCAGCAGCCAACCGGGACAGGGCAAACTTAATGAGCAGTTCTTC; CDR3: CASSQPGQGKLNEQFF
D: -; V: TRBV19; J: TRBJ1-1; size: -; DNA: TGTGCCAGTAGTATAGCAAAGAACACTGAAGCTTTCTTT; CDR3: CASSIAKNTEAFF
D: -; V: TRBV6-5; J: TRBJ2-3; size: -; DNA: TGTGCCAGCAGTTACGAGCGGGACACCACAGATACGCAGTATTTT; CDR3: CASSYERDTTDTQYF
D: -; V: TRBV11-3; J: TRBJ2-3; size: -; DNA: TGTGCCAGCAGCCCCGGGCGGAAATCTAGCACAGATACGCAGTATTTT; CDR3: CASSPGRKSSTDTQYF
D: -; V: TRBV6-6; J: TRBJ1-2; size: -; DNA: TGTGCCAGCAGTTACGGGGCCCTTGTTAACTATGGCTACACCTTC; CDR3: CASSYGALVNYGYTF
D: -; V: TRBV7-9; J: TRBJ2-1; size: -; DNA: TGTGCCAGCAGCCCCGTGGAGGGCCCCTACAATGAGCAGTTCTTC; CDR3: CASSPVEGPYNEQFF
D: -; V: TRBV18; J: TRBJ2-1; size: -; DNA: TGTGCCAGCTCACCTTCCTCCTACAATGAGCAGTTCTTC; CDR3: CASSPSSYNEQFF
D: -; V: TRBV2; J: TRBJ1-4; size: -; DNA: TGTGCCAGCCTTGGCAATGGGAGGGGTGAAAAACTGTTTTTT; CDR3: CASLGNGRGEKLFF
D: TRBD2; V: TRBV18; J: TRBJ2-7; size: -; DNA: TGTGCCAGCTCACCACAGCGGGAGGGCGCCGAGCAGTACTTC; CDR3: CASSPQREGAEQYF
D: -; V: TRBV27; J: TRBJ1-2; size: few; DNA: TGTGCCAGCAGCCCCCGGGGGAACTATGGCTACACCTTC; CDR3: CASSPRGNYGYTF
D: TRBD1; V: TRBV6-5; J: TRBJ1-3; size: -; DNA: TGTGCCAGCAGGCGGACAGGCGACTCTGGAAACACCATATATTTT; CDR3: CASRRTGDSGNTIYF
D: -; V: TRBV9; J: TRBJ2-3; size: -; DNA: TGTGCCAGCAGCCCCCGATCAGTCAGCACAGATACGCAGTATTTT; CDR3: CASSPRSVSTDTQYF
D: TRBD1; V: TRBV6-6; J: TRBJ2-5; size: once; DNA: TGTGCCAGCAGTAGTAGGGACAGCCTTCAAGAGACCCAGTACTTC; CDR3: CASSSRDSLQETQYF